These 11 T cell receptor beta chains share one sample of origin, sequenced in a study of regulatory T cells in long-lasting Graves disease (dated by TCRdb to about 2021). Libraries were prepared through multiplex PCR. The sequencer was an Illumina HiSeq 4000. TCR beta libraries were built with iRepertoire HTBI primers and Arm-PCR amplification of CDR3 regions. TCRdb trimmed public reads at Q25 via fastp, called clones via MiXCR and kept in-frame beta chains. One record per CDR3 amino acid sequence lists the most common genes and DNA. The sample includes 400,000 to 500,000 distinct CDR3 sequences, with around 15% observed a single time. The ten largest clones take up over 15% of the sample. The time point label, as the study defines it: newly diagnosed GD, antithyroid drugs for less than 3 months. For both TCR sequencing and RNA sequencing, RNA was extracted from PBMCs using TRIzol. These data were likewise used in another study, on T cells in Graves' hyperthyroidism and ophthalmopathy.

Here the sequenced sample was peripheral blood mononuclear cells (PBMCs), taken at new diagnosis, from a patient treated with antithyroid drugs. The receptors derive from a woman between 45 and 60 years old with Graves disease. Donor details come from another sample of the same person, matched by shared clones.

This clonotype was observed a few times. This rearrangement joins TRBV28 to TRBJ1-1; D is perhaps TRBD1 (6 bases). This CDR3 has 13 residues. Germline V gene sequence: CDR1 MDHEN, CDR2 SYDVKM. Trimming shortened V by 11 bases and J by 5 bases, and 18 bases separated the two germline ends. CDR3 sequence reads: CAARGGWRTEAFF. As DNA, the CDR3 is TGTGCCGCACGGGGGGGCTGGCGAACTGAAGCTTTCTTT.

As regards this clonotype: A much larger clone is a single base away; this may be a read error. The CDR3 sequence is CASSPSTDTNTGAFF. DNA of the CDR3: TGTGCCAGCTCACCATCGACAGACACGAACACTGGAGCTTTCTTT. The chain recombines TRBV18 with TRBJ1-1; a weak D match, TRBD1 (5 bases). Germline values: CDR1 KGHSH, CDR2 LQKENI. CDR3 length: 15 amino acids.

In this sample, this clonotype is medium-sized. V usage is TRBV11-2 and J usage is TRBJ2-1; the match to TRBD2 covers 7 bases. Germline loops: CDR1 SGHAT, CDR2 FQNNGV. The CDR3 totals 15 residues. The trim removed 5 bases at V and 4 bases at J, leaving 8 bases unmatched. CDR3 coding DNA: TGTGCCAGCAGCACGCGACTAGCCCATTACAATGAGCAGTTCTTC. This sequence encodes CASSTRLAHYNEQFF.

The V gene is TRBV11-2, the J gene TRBJ1-6; TRBD1 aligns across 9 bases. V gave up 3 bases and J gave up 14 bases; unmatched junction bases: 14. This CDR3 contains 16 residues. CDR1 is SGHAT, CDR2 FQNNGV, per germline. CDR3 in DNA: TGTGCCAGCAGCTTCAGGACAGGGGAGTTGGCCGGGGCCCTCCACTTT. Translating gives CASSFRTGELAGALHF.

A few counts support this clonotype. The CDR3 reads CAWSRTGKSAYEQYF. For the CDR3, the DNA is TGTGCCTGGAGTCGCACAGGGAAGTCCGCCTACGAGCAGTACTTC. The genes are TRBV30 and TRBJ2-7, with a weak D call TRBD1 (6 bases). The CDR3 runs 15 residues. Germline V gene data show CDR1 as GTSNPN and CDR2 as SVGIG (reference sequence). V shed 2 bases and J shed 2 bases, with 16 bases lying between them.

This clonotype was observed many times. The gene calls are TRBV12-3 or TRBV12-4 and TRBJ1-1, with D perhaps TRBD1 (5 bases). Trimming shortened V by 5 bases and J by 3 bases, and 13 bases separated the two germline ends. The CDR3 is 14 amino acids. CDR3 coding DNA: TGTGCCAGCAGTCCCTACGGGGGTGACACTGAAGCTTTCTTT. This sequence encodes CASSPYGGDTEAFF.

This clonotype was recorded at least ten times. The V call is TRBV29-1, the J call TRBJ2-2; 7 nucleotides agree with TRBD1. The V segment lost 6 bases and the J segment 5 bases; nucleotides outside the gene matches: 15. In germline, CDR1 is SQVTM, CDR2 ANQGSEA. The CDR3 consists of 16 residues. CDR3 bases: TGCAGCGTCGCAGACATACAGGGGTACGGGACCGGGGAGCTGTTTTTT. Translated, it gives CSVADIQGYGTGELFF.

This clonotype was found a few times. The chain uses TRBV6-5 and TRBJ1-4; D might be TRBD1 (5 bases). Germline lookup yields CDR1 MNHEY and CDR2 SVGAGI. The ends were cut back, 2 bases at V and 10 bases at J, with 14 bases in the middle. The CDR3 is made up of 14 amino acids. DNA for the CDR3: TGTGCCAGCAGTTACGGGGCAGGGTCGGGAAAACTGTTTTTT. Translation: CASSYGAGSGKLFF.

There are many counts of this clonotype. V gene TRBV3-1 combines with J gene TRBJ2-7, with TRBD1 identical over 8 bases. CDR1 LGHDT and CDR2 YNNKEL come from the germline V gene (reference sequence). The J segment lost 2 bases and the V segment lost 1 base, leaving 4 bases of the junction unmatched. CDR3 length equals 15 residues. CDR3 in amino acids: CASSQGGQGTYEQYF. In DNA form, the CDR3 reads TGTGCCAGCAGCCAAGGTGGACAGGGCACCTACGAGCAGTACTTC.

In regard to this clonotype: A read error may explain this, as a much larger clone is one base away. This sequence joins TRBV6-1 and TRBJ1-5; D unresolved. Trimming stripped 8 bases from V and 2 bases from J, with 22 bases between. The CDR3 has 17 amino acids. Germline CDR1 MNHNS, CDR2 SASEGT. The chain's CDR3 is CASGPRTEGSGNQPQHF. The CDR3 DNA sequence: TGTGCCAGCGGTCCCAGAACCGAGGGTAGCGGCAATCAGCCCCAGCATTTT.

This clonotype came up many times. V is TRBV6-2 or TRBV6-3 and J is TRBJ2-7; 9 bases match TRBD1. V gave up 2 bases and J gave up 6 bases; unmatched junction bases: 5. Germline CDR1 and CDR2: MNHEY and SVGEGT. The CDR3 contains 14 residues. CDR3: CASSYTHRGLEQYF. The CDR3 DNA reads as TGTGCCAGCAGTTACACCCACAGGGGGCTCGAGCAGTACTTC.